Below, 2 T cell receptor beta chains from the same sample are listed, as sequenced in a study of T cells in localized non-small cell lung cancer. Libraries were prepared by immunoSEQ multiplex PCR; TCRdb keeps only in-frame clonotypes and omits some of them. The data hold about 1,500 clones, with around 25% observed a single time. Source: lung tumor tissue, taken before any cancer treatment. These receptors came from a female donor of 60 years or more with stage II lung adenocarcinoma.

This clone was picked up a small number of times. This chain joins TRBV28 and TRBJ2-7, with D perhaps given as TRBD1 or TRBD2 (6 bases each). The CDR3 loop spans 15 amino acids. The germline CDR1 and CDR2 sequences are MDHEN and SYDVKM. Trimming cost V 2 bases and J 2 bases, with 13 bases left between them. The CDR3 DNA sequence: TGTGCCAGCAGTTTAGGCGGGGACACTACCTACGAGCAGTACTTC. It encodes CASSLGGDTTYEQYF.

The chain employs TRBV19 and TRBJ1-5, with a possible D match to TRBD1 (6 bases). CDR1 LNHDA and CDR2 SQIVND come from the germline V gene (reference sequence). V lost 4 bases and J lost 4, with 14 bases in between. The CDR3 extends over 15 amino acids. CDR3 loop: CASSRPSGTNQPQHF. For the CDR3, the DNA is TGTGCCAGTAGTAGACCCTCCGGGACAAATCAGCCCCAGCATTTT.